Following are 28 T cell receptor beta chains from one sample sequenced in a study of cytomegalovirus exposure and HLA in healthy donors. Primers: 60 Vbeta forward and 13 Jbeta reverse. Profiling relied on immunoSEQ multiplex PCR, and the TCRdb table lists in-frame clones only, not all of them. The data hold 160,000 or so clones, with 71% observed a single time. The sequenced material came from PBMCs. These TCRs come from a woman in her 30s in good health and CMV-seronegative.

V and J are TRBV29-1 and TRBJ2-7; maybe TRBD2 (5 bases). The V end lost 4 bases, the J end lost 5 bases, and 15 bases lay between the germline ends. The germline gives CDR1 SQVTM, CDR2 ANQGSEA. CDR3 length: 13 amino acids. The CDR3 is CSVVPGIFDEQYF. CDR3 DNA: TGCAGCGTTGTCCCCGGGATCTTCGACGAGCAGTACTTC.

The chain is built from TRBV2 and TRBJ2-2; maybe TRBD2 (6 bases). V lost 2 bases to trimming and J lost 3 bases, with 7 bases between them. The CDR3 is made up of 14 amino acids. Germline V lookup: CDR1 SNHLY, CDR2 FYNNEI. The CDR3 coding sequence is TGTGCCAGCAGTGAATCGGGAGACACCGGGGAGCTGTTTTTT. It codes for CASSESGDTGELFF.

Notes on this clone: Other DNA sequences within the sample encode an identical CDR3. This chain links TRBV19 with TRBJ2-7; 7 positions agree with TRBD1. CDR3 length: 13 amino acids. V dropped 6 bases and J dropped 2; count of bases not matched to a gene: 4. Germline values: CDR1 LNHDA, CDR2 SQIVND (reference sequence). CDR3 amino acids: CASSPGTAYEQYF. The CDR3 DNA is TGTGCCAGTAGCCCCGGGACAGCCTACGAGCAGTACTTC.

The count of this clone is one. This chain joins TRBV5-5 and TRBJ2-5, with a possible D match to TRBD2 (6 bases). The CDR3 contains 16 residues. Germline V gene lookup returns CDR1 SGHKS and CDR2 YYEKEE (reference sequence). V was trimmed by 3 bases and J by 3 bases, leaving 18 bases between them. The CDR3 reads CASSSSGTAFEETQYF. Written as DNA, the CDR3 is TGTGCCAGCAGCTCCTCCGGGACTGCCTTCGAAGAGACCCAGTACTTC.

In this sample, this clone turned up once. The J gene is TRBJ2-5, the V gene TRBV6-1; TRBD1 aligns across 8 bases. The V gene's germline CDR1 is MNHNS and CDR2 SASEGT. V gave up 6 bases and J gave up 5 bases; unmatched junction bases: 5. CDR3 size: 13 residues. The CDR3 DNA sequence: TGTGCCAGCAGGATACAGGGGGATGAGACCCAGTACTTC. Its protein is CASRIQGDETQYF.

CDR3 sequence (DNA): TGTGCCAGCTATCCCTCAGGGCAGGCTGGCTATGGCTACACCTTC. Amino acid sequence: CASYPSGQAGYGYTF. The chain couples TRBV6-5 to TRBJ1-2, with D possibly TRBD1 on 5 matching bases. The CDR3 spans 15 residues. With 8 bases removed from V and 4 bases from J, the gap between germline ends came to 20 bases. The germline V gene has CDR1 MNHEY and CDR2 SVGAGI.

This clone turned up a few times. This rearrangement joins TRBV2 to TRBJ1-1; no reliable D call. This CDR3 contains 13 residues. Germline CDR1 SNHLY, CDR2 FYNNEI. The V end was cut by 8 bases, the J end by 0 bases, with 10 bases between. CDR3 loop: CASSLGMNTEAFF. For the CDR3, the DNA is TGTGCCAGCTCCTTGGGCATGAACACTGAAGCTTTCTTT.

The chain uses TRBV4-3 and TRBJ1-3; D may be TRBD1 (5 bases). Between the trimmed V and J ends, which lost 0 bases and 9 bases, there was a span of 15 bases. Germline CDR1 LGHNA, CDR2 YSLEER. The CDR3 spans 15 residues. CDR3 protein: CASSQEGGVGGTIYF. The CDR3, as DNA: TGCGCCAGCAGCCAAGAGGGGGGGGTCGGCGGCACCATATATTTT.

This clone was recorded once. This chain links TRBV27 with TRBJ1-6; D is possibly TRBD1 (6 bases). Trimming shortened V by 6 bases and J by 9 bases, and 12 bases separated the two germline ends. CDR3 length: 13 residues. Germline V gene lookup returns CDR1 MNHEY and CDR2 SMNVEV (reference sequence). The CDR3 sequence: CASRGGAGSPLHF. CDR3 bases: TGTGCCAGCAGGGGGGGGGCAGGTTCACCCCTCCACTTT.

The chain is built from TRBV23-1 and TRBJ2-7, with 9 bases matching TRBD1. TRBV23-1 falls under the ORF class, with uncertain function. With 6 bases clipped from V and 7 bases from J, the junction kept 13 bases outside the gene matches. The CDR3 consists of 15 residues. The CDR3 loop is CASSRIWGQGDEQYF. The CDR3 DNA reads as TGCGCCAGCAGCAGAATTTGGGGACAGGGTGATGAGCAGTACTTC.

The chain employs TRBV9 and TRBJ1-2; no clear D. The CDR3 is 15 residues long. The V end lost 3 bases, the J end lost 4 bases, and 16 bases lay between the germline ends. CDR1 and CDR2 from the germline V gene are SGDLS and YYNGEE. The CDR3: CASSERVSSSYGYTF. CDR3 sequence (DNA): TGTGCCAGCAGCGAGAGAGTAAGCTCCTCCTATGGCTACACCTTC.

The V call is TRBV7-9, the J call TRBJ1-1, with D possibly matching TRBD1 (5 bases). Germline CDR1 SEHNR, CDR2 FQNEAQ (reference sequence). Deletions cut 1 base from V and 6 bases from J, with 15 bases between. The CDR3 extends over 15 amino acids. The CDR3 region has the DNA TGTGCCAGCAGCTTAGATGACAGAAAACTGGCTGAAGCTTTCTTT. It codes for CASSLDDRKLAEAFF.

J is TRBJ2-7 and V is TRBV6-5, with 7 positions matching TRBD1. The CDR3 extends over 13 amino acids. Trimming took 5 bases from V and 5 from J; bases not matched to a gene: 6. Germline assignment: CDR1 MNHEY and CDR2 SVGAGI. The CDR3, as DNA: TGTGCCAGCAGTCGAGACAGGGTCCACGAGCAGTACTTC. Its translation is CASSRDRVHEQYF.

The rearrangement links TRBV5-1 to TRBJ2-2; D is perhaps TRBD1 (6 bases). This CDR3 spans 14 amino acids. Germline V gives CDR1 SGHRS, CDR2 YFSETQ. The V gene lost 0 bases and the J gene lost 5 bases, with 8 bases spanning the gap. CDR3 sequence (DNA): TGCGCCAGCAGCTTGGGGACAGTTACCGGGGAGCTGTTTTTT. Residues: CASSLGTVTGELFF.

The chain carries TRBV27 and TRBJ2-7, with 10 bases lining up with TRBD2. This CDR3 is built from 14 residues. Germline trimming cut 6 bases from V and 2 bases from J; bases unmatched to any gene: 4. Germline V lookup: CDR1 MNHEY, CDR2 SMNVEV (reference sequence). The CDR3 spells CASRFSGRTYEQYF. The CDR3 region has the DNA TGTGCCAGCAGATTTAGCGGGAGGACCTACGAGCAGTACTTC.

Note on this clone: This sample includes further DNA sequences coding for the same CDR3. The V and J genes are TRBV5-1 and TRBJ1-3, with TRBD1 matching over 8 bases. Trimming cost V 3 bases and J 3 bases; bases outside gene matches: 5. CDR1 is SGHRS and CDR2 is YFSETQ in the germline V gene. The CDR3 runs to 15 residues. DNA of the CDR3: TGCGCCAGCAGCTCAGGACAGGGCGGTGGAAACACCATATATTTT. This gives the protein CASSSGQGGGNTIYF.

The rearrangement links TRBV2 to TRBJ2-7, with TRBD1 identical over 8 bases. The CDR3 has 16 residues. The V gene end was trimmed by 6 bases and the J gene end by 2 bases; junction bases not matched to a gene: 12. Germline assignment: CDR1 SNHLY and CDR2 FYNNEI. The CDR3 nucleotides are TGTGCCAGCAGACTCCACGGGACAGGTCCCACCTACGAGCAGTACTTC. Translating it yields CASRLHGTGPTYEQYF.

The rearrangement joins TRBV25-1 to TRBJ2-5, with D maybe TRBD2 (6 bases). Germline V gene sequence: CDR1 MGHDK, CDR2 SYGVNS. Between the trimmed V and J ends, which lost 10 bases and 1 base, there was a span of 22 bases. The length of the CDR3 is 16 residues. CDR3 loop: CATAGTGKFFQETQYF. CDR3 in DNA: TGTGCCACCGCGGGGACTGGGAAATTTTTCCAAGAGACCCAGTACTTC.

V and J are TRBV5-8 and TRBJ2-7; unclear D gene. Germline V gives CDR1 SGHTS, CDR2 YDEGEE. This CDR3 is built from 12 residues. Trimming cost V 1 base and J 3 bases, with 5 bases left between them. CDR3 coding DNA: TGTGCCAGCAGCTTGTTGCGCTACGAGCAGTACTTC. Its translation: CASSLLRYEQYF.

This chain joins TRBV5-4 and TRBJ1-5; 8 bases line up with TRBD1. The V and J ends lost 4 bases and 1 base, in that order; junction bases with no gene match: 13. Germline CDR1 reads SGHNT; CDR2 reads YYREEE (reference sequence). The CDR3 is 18 amino acids. The CDR3 reads CASSPTSGGGGSNQPQHF. The CDR3, as DNA: TGTGCCAGCAGCCCGACTTCAGGGGGCGGAGGGAGCAATCAGCCCCAGCATTTT.

The gene calls are TRBV28 and TRBJ2-1; perhaps TRBD2 as D (7 bases). The ends were cut back, 2 bases at V and 3 bases at J, with 20 bases in the middle. The V gene's germline CDR1 is MDHEN and CDR2 SYDVKM. The CDR3 is 18 amino acids. This CDR3 is CASSLTLGRGNNYNEQFF. CDR3 in DNA: TGTGCCAGCAGTTTAACGTTAGGGAGGGGGAATAACTACAATGAGCAGTTCTTC. The variable domain in full, completed from reference TRBV28 and TRBJ2-1, reads DVKVTQSSRYLVKRTGEKVFLECVQDMDHENMFWYRQDPGLGLRLIYFSYDVKMKEKGDIPEGYSVSREKKERFSLILESASTNQTSMYLCASSLTLGRGNNYNEQFFGPGTRLTVL.

J is TRBJ1-5 and V is TRBV28; D perhaps matches TRBD1 (5 bases). The germline CDR1 and CDR2 sequences are MDHEN and SYDVKM. The CDR3 covers 15 residues. Trimming pared 6 bases from V and 7 bases from J, leaving 19 bases between. The CDR3 loop reads CASSPMAGGGQPQHF. CDR3 in DNA: TGTGCCAGCAGCCCAATGGCGGGGGGAGGACAGCCCCAGCATTTT.

The CDR3 DNA follows: TGCAGCGTTGAAGATCTCCATGAGCAGTTCTTC. As protein: CSVEDLHEQFF. The chain has TRBV29-1 and TRBJ2-1; unclear D gene. Germline V CDR1 and CDR2: SQVTM, ANQGSEA. The CDR3 has 11 amino acids. Trimming took 0 bases from V and 8 from J, leaving 5 bases between them.

The rearrangement joins TRBV11-3 to TRBJ2-4, with D possibly matching TRBD1 (6 bases). The CDR3 loop spans 14 amino acids. The V and J ends lost 2 bases and 6 bases respectively, with 11 bases between them. Germline V gene data show CDR1 as SGHNT and CDR2 as YENEEA. CDR3 loop: CASSLNRQANIQYF. Here the CDR3 DNA reads TGTGCCAGCAGCTTAAACCGACAGGCAAACATTCAGTACTTC. Drawing the rest from reference TRBV11-3 and TRBJ2-4, the complete variable domain is EAGVVQSPRYKIIEKKQPVAFWCNPISGHNTLYWYLQNLGQGPELLIRYENEEAVDDSQLPKDRFSAERLKGVDSTLKIQPAELGDSAVYLCASSLNRQANIQYFGAGTRLSVL.

The rearrangement uses TRBV19 and TRBJ1-1; D not resolved. Germline CDR1 and CDR2: LNHDA and SQIVND (reference sequence). Trimming stripped 4 bases from V and 0 bases from J, with 15 bases between. CDR3 length: 16 residues. CDR3 loop: CASSKWLAGMNTEAFF. In nucleotides, the CDR3 is TGTGCCAGTAGTAAGTGGCTAGCGGGGATGAACACTGAAGCTTTCTTT.

The chain carries TRBV6-6 and TRBJ1-5, with TRBD1 matching over 9 bases. This CDR3 comprises 15 residues. V shed 6 bases and J 1 base; nucleotides not matched to a gene: 4. Germline assignment: CDR1 MNHNY and CDR2 SVGAGI (reference sequence). This CDR3 reads CASSQQGASNQPQHF. CDR3 in DNA: TGTGCCAGCAGCCAACAGGGGGCCAGCAATCAGCCCCAGCATTTT.

This chain links TRBV5-1 with TRBJ2-5; TRBD2 agrees at 9 bases. This CDR3 is built from 15 residues. Germline CDR1 SGHRS, CDR2 YFSETQ. Trimming removed 4 bases from V and 5 bases from J; junction bases left unmatched: 9. CDR3 DNA: TGCGCCAGCAGCGTCGCCGGGACTAGCCAGGAGACCCAGTACTTC. It translates to CASSVAGTSQETQYF.

The chain recombines TRBV27 with TRBJ1-6; 10 positions match TRBD1. Trimming at V came to 5 bases and at J to 10 bases, leaving 11 bases not matched to a gene. This CDR3 spans 16 amino acids. In germline, CDR1 is MNHEY, CDR2 SMNVEV (reference sequence). DNA for the CDR3: TGTGCCAGCAGTCCGGGACAGGGGCAAATAAGATCACCCCTCCACTTT. Translated: CASSPGQGQIRSPLHF.